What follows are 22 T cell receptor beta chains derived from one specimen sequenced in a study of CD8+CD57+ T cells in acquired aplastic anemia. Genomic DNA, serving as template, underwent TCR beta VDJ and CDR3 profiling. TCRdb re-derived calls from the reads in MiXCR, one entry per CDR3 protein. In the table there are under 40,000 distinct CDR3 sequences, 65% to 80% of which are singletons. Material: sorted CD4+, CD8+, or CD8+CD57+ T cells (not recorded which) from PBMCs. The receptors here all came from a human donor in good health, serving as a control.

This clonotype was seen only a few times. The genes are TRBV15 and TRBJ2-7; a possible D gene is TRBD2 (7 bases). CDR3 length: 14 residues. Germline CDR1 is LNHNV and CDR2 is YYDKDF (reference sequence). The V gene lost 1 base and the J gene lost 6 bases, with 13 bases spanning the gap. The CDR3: CATSRGGRGTEQYF. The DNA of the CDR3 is TGTGCCACCAGCAGAGGAGGGAGGGGGACCGAGCAGTACTTC.

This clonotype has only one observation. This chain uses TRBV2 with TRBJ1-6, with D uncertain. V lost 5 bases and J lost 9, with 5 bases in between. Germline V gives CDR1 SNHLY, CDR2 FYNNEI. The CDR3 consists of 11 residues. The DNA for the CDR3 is TGTGCCAGCAGTTACTCTTCACCCCTCCACTTT. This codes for CASSYSSPLHF.

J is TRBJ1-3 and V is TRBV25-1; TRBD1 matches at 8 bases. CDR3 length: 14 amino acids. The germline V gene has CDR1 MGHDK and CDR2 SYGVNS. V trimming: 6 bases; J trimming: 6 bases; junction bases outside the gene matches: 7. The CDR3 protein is CASSLRQGLNTIYF. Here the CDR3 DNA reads TGTGCCAGCAGCCTGCGACAGGGGTTAAACACCATATATTTT.

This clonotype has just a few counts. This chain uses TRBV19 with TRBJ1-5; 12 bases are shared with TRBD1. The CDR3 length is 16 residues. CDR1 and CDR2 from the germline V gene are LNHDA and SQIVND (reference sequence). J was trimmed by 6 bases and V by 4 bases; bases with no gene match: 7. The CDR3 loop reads CASSRPGQGARQPQHF. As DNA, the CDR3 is TGTGCCAGTAGTAGACCGGGACAGGGGGCGCGTCAGCCCCAGCATTTT.

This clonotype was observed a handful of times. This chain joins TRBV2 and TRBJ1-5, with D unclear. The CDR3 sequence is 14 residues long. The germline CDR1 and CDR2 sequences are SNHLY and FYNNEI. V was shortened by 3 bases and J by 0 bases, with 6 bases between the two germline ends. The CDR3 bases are TGTGCCAGCAGTGAGGCCTATAGCAATCAGCCCCAGCATTTT. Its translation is CASSEAYSNQPQHF.

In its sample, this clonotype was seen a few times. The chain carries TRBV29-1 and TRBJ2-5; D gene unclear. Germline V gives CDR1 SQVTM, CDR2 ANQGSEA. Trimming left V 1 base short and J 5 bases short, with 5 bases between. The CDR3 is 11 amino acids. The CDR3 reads CSVEVYETQYF. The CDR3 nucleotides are TGCAGCGTTGAAGTTTACGAGACCCAGTACTTC.

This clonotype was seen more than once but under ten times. CDR3 residues: CSVDGGYTF. The DNA of the CDR3 is TGCAGCGTTGACGGGGGCTACACCTTC. The gene calls are TRBV29-1 and TRBJ1-2; no firm D call. The V gene's germline CDR1 is SQVTM and CDR2 ANQGSEA. Trimming took 3 bases from V and 8 from J, leaving 4 bases between them. CDR3 size: 9 residues.

In DNA, the CDR3 is TGTGCCAGCAGCTCCGAAGGGGGCGGGAAGCAGTACTTC. It specifies CASSSEGGGKQYF. The chain has TRBV11-3 and TRBJ2-7, with D tentatively TRBD1 (7 bases). The germline CDR1 and CDR2 sequences are SGHNT and YENEEA. V gave up 4 bases and J gave up 8 bases, with 15 bases separating them. This CDR3 region has 13 residues. Full variable domain (remainder filled in from reference TRBV11-3 and TRBJ2-7): EAGVVQSPRYKIIEKKQPVAFWCNPISGHNTLYWYLQNLGQGPELLIRYENEEAVDDSQLPKDRFSAERLKGVDSTLKIQPAELGDSAVYLCASSSEGGGKQYFGPGTRLTVT.

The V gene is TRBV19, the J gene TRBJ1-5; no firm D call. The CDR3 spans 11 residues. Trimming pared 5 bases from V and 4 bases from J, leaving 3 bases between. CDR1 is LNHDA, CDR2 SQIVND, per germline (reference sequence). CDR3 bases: TGTGCCAGTAGTCGGAATCAGCCCCAGCATTTT. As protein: CASSRNQPQHF.

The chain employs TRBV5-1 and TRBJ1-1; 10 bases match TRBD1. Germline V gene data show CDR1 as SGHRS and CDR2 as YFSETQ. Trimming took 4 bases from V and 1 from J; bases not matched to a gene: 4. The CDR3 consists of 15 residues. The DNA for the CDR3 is TGCGCCAGCAGCGGGCGGGACAGGGGGAACACTGAAGCTTTCTTT. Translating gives CASSGRDRGNTEAFF.

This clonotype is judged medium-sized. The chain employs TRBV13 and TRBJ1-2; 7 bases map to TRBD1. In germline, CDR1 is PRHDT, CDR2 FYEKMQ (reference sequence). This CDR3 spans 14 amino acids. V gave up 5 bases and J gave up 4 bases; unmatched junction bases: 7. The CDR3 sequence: CASSKQGRGYGYTF. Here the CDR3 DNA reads TGTGCCAGCAGCAAACAGGGGCGGGGCTATGGCTACACCTTC. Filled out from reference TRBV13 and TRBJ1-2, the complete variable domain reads AAGVIQSPRHLIKEKRETATLKCYPIPRHDTVYWYQQGPGQDPQFLISFYEKMQSDKGSIPDRFSAQQFSDYHSELNMSSLELGDSALYFCASSKQGRGYGYTFGSGTRLTVV.

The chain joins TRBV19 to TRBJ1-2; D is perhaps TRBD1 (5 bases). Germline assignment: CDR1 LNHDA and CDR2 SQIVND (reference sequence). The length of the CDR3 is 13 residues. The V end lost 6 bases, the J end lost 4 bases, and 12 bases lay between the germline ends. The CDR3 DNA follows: TGTGCCAGTAGCGCTGGGACGGTCTATGGCTACACCTTC. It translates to CASSAGTVYGYTF.

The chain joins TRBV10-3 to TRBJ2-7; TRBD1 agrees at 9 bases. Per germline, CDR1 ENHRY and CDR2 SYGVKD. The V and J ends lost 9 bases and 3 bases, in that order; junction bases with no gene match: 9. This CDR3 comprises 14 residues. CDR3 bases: TGTGCCATTTGCCCGGGACAGGGAGTCTACGAGCAGTACTTC. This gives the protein CAICPGQGVYEQYF.

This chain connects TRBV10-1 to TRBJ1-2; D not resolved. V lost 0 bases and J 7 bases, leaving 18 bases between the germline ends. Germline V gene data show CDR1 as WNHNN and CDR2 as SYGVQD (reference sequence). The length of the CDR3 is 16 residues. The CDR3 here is CASSESNGREDGGYTF. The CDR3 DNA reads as TGCGCCAGCAGTGAGTCGAATGGCAGAGAGGACGGTGGCTACACCTTC.

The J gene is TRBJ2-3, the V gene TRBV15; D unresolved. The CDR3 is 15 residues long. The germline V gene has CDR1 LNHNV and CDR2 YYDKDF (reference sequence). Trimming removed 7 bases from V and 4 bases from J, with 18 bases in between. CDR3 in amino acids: CATTRGPPGADTQYF. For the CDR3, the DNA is TGTGCCACCACGCGTGGCCCCCCTGGAGCAGATACGCAGTATTTT.

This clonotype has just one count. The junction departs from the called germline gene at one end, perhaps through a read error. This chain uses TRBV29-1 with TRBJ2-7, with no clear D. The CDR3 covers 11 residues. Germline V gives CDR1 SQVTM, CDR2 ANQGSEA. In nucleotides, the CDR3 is TGCAGCGTTGAAGACACCCACGAACAGTACTTC. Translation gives CSVEDTHEQYF.

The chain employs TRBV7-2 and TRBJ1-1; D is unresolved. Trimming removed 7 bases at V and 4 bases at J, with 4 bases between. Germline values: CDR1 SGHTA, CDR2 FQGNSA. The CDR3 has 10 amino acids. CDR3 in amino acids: CASTSTEAFF. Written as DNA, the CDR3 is TGTGCCAGCACGTCCACTGAAGCTTTCTTT.

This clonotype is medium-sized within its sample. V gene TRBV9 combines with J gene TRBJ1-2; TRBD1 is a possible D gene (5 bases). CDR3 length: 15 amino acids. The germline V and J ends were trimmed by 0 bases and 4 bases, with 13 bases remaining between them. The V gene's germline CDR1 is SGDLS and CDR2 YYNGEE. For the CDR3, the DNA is TGTGCCAGCAGCGTAGATTTTCAGGGCTCCTATGGCTACACCTTC. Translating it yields CASSVDFQGSYGYTF.

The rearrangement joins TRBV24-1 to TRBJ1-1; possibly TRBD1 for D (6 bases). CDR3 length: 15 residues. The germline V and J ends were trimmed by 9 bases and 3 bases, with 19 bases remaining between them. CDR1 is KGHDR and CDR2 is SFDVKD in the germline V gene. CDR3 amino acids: CATEAGGGWDTEAFF. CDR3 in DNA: TGTGCCACCGAGGCCGGGGGCGGATGGGACACTGAAGCTTTCTTT.

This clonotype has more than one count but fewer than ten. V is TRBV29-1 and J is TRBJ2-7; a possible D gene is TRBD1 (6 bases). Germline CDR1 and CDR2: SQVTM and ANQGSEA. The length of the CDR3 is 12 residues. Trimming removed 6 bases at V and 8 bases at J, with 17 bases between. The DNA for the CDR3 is TGCAGCGTCATTACAGGGTCCAACAAGCAGTACTTC. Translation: CSVITGSNKQYF.

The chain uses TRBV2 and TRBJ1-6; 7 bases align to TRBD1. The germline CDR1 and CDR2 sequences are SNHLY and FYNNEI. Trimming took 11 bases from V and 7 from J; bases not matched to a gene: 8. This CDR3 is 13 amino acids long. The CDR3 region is CACRDSRNSPLHF. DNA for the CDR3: TGTGCCTGTCGGGACAGCCGGAATTCACCCCTCCACTTT.

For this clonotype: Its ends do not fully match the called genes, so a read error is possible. The CDR3 DNA follows: TGTGCCAGCACCCGACAGGGTAGCAATGAGCAGTTTTTT. Encoded protein: CASTRQGSNEQFF. The V gene is TRBV10-3, the J gene TRBJ2-2, with 7 bases fitting TRBD1. Germline V lookup: CDR1 ENHRY, CDR2 SYGVKD. The CDR3 is 13 residues long.